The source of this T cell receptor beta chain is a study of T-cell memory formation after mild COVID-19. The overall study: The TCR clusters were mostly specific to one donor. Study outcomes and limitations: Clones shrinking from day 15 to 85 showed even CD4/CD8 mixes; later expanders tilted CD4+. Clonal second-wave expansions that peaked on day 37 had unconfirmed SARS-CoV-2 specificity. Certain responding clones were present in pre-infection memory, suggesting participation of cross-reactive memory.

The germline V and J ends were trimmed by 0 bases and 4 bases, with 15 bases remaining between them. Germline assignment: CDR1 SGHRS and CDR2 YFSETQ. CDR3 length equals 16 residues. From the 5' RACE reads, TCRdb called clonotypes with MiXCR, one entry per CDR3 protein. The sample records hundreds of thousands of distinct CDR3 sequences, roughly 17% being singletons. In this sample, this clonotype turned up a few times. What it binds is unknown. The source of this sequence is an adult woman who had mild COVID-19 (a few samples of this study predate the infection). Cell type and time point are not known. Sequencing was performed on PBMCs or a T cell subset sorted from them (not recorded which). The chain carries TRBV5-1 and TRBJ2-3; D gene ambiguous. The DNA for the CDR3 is TGCGCCAGCAGCTTGGTGGGGTACCCTCGAGCAGATACGCAGTATTTT. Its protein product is CASSLVGYPRADTQYF.